One and the same sample provided the 5 T cell receptor beta chains below, sequenced in a study of T-cell reconstitution after alpha-beta-depleted transplantation in children. Construction of the TCRbeta library involved unique molecular identifiers. TCRdb reprocessed the PCR reads with MiXCR, giving one entry per CDR3 protein. Seen here are about 980,000 distinct CDR3 sequences, roughly 29% observed once, and the top ten hold over 25%. The sample consisted of PBMCs, mostly from graft donor cells, taken 360 days after TCRalphabeta/CD19-depleted stem cell transplant. The receptors were sampled from a boy younger than two who had a stem cell transplant for SCID, so the T cells may come from the graft donor.

This clonotype has ten or more counts. The V gene is TRBV7-6, the J gene TRBJ2-6; D assignment may be TRBD1 or TRBD2 (5 bases each). The CDR3 extends over 15 amino acids. V was pared by 5 bases and J by 7 bases, with 15 bases between. Germline V gives CDR1 SGHVS, CDR2 FNYEAQ. The CDR3 bases are TGTGCCAGCAGCCCCTATGGGGGTAAAGCCAACGTCCTGACTTTC. This sequence encodes CASSPYGGKANVLTF.

This clonotype was found many times. CDR3 residues: CASSFRGEQYF. CDR3 sequence (DNA): TGTGCCAGCAGTTTTCGGGGAGAGCAGTACTTC. V is TRBV12-3 or TRBV12-4 and J is TRBJ2-7; D is possibly TRBD2 (5 bases). There are 11 residues in the CDR3. The germline V and J ends were trimmed by 3 bases and 7 bases, with 7 bases remaining between them.

As DNA, the CDR3 is TGCAGCGTTGAATCGCCCTACGAGCAGTACTTC. Translated, it gives CSVESPYEQYF. The chain is built from TRBV29-1 and TRBJ2-7; D is unresolved. The CDR3 totals 11 residues. Germline CDR1 is SQVTM and CDR2 is ANQGSEA. V dropped 2 bases and J dropped 2 bases, with 4 bases sitting between them.

This clonotype has a count of ten or more. This sequence joins TRBV4-1 and TRBJ2-1, with D perhaps TRBD1 (7 bases). In germline, CDR1 is MGHRA, CDR2 YSYEKL. Trimming stripped 2 bases from V and 10 bases from J, with 18 bases between. This CDR3 region has 15 residues. Written as DNA, the CDR3 is TGCGCCAGCAGCCAACCCCATGGAGGGGGCAGAGAGCAGTTCTTC. This sequence encodes CASSQPHGGGREQFF.

This clonotype has just a few counts. The rearrangement joins TRBV5-1 to TRBJ2-2; D gene uncertain. CDR3 length: 16 residues. Trimming cost V 0 bases and J 1 base, with 10 bases left between them. Germline loops: CDR1 SGHRS, CDR2 YFSETQ. Here the CDR3 DNA reads TGCGCCAGCAGCTTGGGTCAAACGAAGAACACCGGGGAGCTGTTTTTT. It yields the protein CASSLGQTKNTGELFF.